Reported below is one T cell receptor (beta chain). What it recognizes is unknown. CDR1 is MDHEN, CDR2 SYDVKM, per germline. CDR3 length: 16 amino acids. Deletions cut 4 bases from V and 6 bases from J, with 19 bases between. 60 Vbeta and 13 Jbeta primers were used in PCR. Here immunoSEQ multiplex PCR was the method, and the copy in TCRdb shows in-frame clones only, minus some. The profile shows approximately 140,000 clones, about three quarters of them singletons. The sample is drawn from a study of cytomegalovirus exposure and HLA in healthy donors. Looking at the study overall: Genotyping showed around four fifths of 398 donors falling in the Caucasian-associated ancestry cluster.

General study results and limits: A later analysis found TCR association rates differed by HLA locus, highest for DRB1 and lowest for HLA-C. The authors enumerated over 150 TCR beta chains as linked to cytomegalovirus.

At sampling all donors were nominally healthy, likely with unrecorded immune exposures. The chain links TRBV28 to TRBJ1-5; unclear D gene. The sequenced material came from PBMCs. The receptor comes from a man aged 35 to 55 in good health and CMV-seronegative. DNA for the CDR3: TGTGCCAGCAGTTCCCGGGAGGGATTGCGGAGTCAGCCCCAGCATTTT. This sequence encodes CASSSREGLRSQPQHF.